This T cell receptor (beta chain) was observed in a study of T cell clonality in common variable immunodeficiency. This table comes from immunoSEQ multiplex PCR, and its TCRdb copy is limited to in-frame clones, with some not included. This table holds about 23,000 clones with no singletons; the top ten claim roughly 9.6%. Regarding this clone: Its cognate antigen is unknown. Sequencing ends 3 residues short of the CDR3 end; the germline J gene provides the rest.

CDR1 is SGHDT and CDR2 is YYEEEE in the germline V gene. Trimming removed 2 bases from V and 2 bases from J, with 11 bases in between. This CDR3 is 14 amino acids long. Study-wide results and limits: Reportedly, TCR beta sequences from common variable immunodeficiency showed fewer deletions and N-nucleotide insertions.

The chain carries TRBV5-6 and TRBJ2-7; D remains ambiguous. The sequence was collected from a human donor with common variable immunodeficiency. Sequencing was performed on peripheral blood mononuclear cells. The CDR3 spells CASSLKQPPYEQYF. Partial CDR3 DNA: TGTGCCAGCAGCTTAAAACAGCCGCCCTACGAG.